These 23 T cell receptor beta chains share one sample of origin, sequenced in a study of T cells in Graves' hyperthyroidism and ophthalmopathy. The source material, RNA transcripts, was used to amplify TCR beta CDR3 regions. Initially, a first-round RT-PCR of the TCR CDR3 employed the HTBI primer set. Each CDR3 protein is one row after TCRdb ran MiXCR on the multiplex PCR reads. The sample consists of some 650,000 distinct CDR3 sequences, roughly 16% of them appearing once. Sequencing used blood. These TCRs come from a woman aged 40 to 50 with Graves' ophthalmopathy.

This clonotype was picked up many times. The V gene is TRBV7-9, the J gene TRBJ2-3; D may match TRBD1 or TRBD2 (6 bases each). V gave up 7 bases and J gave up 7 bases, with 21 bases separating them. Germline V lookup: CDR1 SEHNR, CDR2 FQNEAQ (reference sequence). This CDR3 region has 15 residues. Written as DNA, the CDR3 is TGTGCCAGCACCCTAGAAGGGGGGAGAATTAATACGCAGTATTTT. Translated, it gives CASTLEGGRINTQYF.

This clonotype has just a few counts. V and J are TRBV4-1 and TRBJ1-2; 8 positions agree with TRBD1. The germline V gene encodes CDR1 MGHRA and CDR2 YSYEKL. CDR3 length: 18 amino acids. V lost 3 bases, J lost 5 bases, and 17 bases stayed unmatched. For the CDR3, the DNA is TGCGCCAGCAGCCAGCAGGGTACGAGACAGGGGACAAATTATGGCTACACCTTC. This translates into CASSQQGTRQGTNYGYTF.

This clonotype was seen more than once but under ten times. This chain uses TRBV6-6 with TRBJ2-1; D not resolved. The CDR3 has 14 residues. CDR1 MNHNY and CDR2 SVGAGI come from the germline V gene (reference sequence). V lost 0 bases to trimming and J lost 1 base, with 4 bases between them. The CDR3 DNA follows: TGTGCCAGCAGTTACTCGAGATCCTACAATGAGCAGTTCTTC. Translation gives CASSYSRSYNEQFF.

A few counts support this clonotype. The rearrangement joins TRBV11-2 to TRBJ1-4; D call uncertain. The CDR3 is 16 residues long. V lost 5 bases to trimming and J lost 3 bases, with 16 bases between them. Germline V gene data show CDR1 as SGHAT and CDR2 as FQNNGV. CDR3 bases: TGTGCCAGCAGCCCCATCGAGGTATCATCTAATGAAAAACTGTTTTTT. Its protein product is CASSPIEVSSNEKLFF.

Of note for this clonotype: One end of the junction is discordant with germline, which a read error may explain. The CDR3 reads CASSWTGGENQPQQF. The CDR3 DNA is TGTGCCAGCAGCTGGACAGGGGGCGAAAATCAGCCCCAGCAGTTT. The chain is built from TRBV7-2 and TRBJ1-5, with 11 bases lining up with TRBD1. The CDR3 covers 15 residues. Germline-derived CDR1 and CDR2 are SGHTA and FQGNSA. Variable domain in full (rest from reference TRBV7-2 and TRBJ1-5): GAGVSQSPSNKVTEKGKDVELRCDPISGHTALYWYRQSLGQGLEFLIYFQGNSAPDKSGLPSDRFSAERTGGSVSTLTIQRTQQEDSAVYLCASSWTGGENQPQQFGDGTRLSIL.

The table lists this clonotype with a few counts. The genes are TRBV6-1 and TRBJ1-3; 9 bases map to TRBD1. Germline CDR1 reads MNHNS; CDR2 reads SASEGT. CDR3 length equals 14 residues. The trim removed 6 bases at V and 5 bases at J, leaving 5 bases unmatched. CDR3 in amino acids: CASSRDRERNTIYF. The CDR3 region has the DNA TGTGCCAGCAGCCGGGACAGGGAAAGAAACACCATATATTTT.

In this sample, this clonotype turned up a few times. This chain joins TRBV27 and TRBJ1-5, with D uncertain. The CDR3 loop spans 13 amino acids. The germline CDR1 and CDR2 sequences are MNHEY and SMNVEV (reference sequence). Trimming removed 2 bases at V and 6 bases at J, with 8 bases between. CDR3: CASSLPVIQPQHF. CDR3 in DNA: TGTGCCAGCAGTTTACCCGTCATTCAGCCCCAGCATTTT.

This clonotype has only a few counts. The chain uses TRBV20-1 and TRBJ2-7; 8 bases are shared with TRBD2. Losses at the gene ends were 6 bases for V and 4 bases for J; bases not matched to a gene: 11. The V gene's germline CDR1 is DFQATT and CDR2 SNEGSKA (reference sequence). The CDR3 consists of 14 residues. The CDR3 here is CSAIFGLAGYEQYF. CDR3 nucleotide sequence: TGCAGTGCCATCTTCGGACTAGCAGGATACGAGCAGTACTTC.

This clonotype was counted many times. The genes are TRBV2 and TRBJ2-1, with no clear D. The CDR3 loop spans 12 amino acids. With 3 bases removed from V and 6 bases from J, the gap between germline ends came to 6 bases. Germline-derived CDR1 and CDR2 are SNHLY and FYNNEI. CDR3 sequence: CASSEYSNEQFF. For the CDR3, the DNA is TGTGCCAGCAGTGAGTACAGCAATGAGCAGTTCTTC. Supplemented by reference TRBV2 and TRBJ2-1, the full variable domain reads EPEVTQTPSHQVTQMGQEVILRCVPISNHLYFYWYRQILGQKVEFLVSFYNNEISEKSEIFDDQFSVERPDGSNFTLKIRSTKLEDSAMYFCASSEYSNEQFFGPGTRLTVL.

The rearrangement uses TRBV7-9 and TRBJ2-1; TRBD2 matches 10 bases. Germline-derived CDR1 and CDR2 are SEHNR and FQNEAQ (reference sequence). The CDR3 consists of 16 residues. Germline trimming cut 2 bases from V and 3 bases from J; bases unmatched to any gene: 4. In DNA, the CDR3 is TGTGCCAGCAGCTTAATGGGACTAGCGTACTACAATGAGCAGTTCTTC. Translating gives CASSLMGLAYYNEQFF. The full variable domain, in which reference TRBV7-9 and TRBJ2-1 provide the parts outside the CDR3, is DTGVSQNPRHKITKRGQNVTFRCDPISEHNRLYWYRQTLGQGPEFLTYFQNEAQLEKSRLLSDRFSAERPKGSFSTLEIQRTEQGDSAMYLCASSLMGLAYYNEQFFGPGTRLTVL.

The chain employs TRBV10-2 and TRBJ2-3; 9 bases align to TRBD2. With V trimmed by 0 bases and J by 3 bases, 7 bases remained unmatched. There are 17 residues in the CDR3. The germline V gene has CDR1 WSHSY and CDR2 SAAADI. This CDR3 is CASSESAGGAGTDTQYF. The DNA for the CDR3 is TGCGCCAGCAGTGAGTCAGCGGGGGGCGCGGGGACAGATACGCAGTATTTT.

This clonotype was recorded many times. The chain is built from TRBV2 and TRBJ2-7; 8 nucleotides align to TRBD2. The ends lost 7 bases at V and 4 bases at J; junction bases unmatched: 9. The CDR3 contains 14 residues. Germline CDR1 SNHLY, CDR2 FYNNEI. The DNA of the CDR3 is TGTGCCAGCAAGCGCGATAGCGGGATGTACGAGCAGTACTTC. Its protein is CASKRDSGMYEQYF.

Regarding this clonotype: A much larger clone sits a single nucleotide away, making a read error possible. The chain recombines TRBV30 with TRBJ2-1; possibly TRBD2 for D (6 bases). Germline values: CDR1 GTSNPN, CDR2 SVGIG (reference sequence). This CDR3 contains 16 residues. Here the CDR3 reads CARSPGGASTYNEQFF. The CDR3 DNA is TGTGCCAGGAGTCCCGGAGGGGCCTCCACCTACAATGAGCAGTTCTTC.

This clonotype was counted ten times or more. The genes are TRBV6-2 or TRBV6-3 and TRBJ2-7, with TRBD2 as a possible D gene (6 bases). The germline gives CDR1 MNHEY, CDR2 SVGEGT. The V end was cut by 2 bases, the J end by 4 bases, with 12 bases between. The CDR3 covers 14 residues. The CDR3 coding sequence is TGTGCCAGCAGTTACCCGACTAGGGCGTACGAGCAGTACTTC. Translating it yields CASSYPTRAYEQYF.

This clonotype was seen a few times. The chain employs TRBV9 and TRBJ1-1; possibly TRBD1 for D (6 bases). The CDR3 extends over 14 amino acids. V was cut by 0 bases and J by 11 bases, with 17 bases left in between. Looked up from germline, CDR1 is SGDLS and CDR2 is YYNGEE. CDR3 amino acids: CASSVGQDEGVAFF. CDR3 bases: TGTGCCAGCAGCGTAGGACAGGACGAAGGGGTGGCTTTCTTT.

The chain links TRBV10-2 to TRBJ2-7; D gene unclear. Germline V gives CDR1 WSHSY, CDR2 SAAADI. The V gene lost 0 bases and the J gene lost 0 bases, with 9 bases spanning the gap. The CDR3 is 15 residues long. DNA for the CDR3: TGCGCCAGCAGTGAGTCGATGGTAAGCTCCTACGAGCAGTACTTC. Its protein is CASSESMVSSYEQYF.

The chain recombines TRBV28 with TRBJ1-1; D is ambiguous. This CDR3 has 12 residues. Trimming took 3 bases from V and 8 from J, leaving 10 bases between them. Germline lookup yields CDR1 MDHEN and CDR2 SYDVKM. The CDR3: CASSLGKAEAFF. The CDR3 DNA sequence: TGTGCCAGCAGTTTGGGGAAGGCCGAAGCTTTCTTT.

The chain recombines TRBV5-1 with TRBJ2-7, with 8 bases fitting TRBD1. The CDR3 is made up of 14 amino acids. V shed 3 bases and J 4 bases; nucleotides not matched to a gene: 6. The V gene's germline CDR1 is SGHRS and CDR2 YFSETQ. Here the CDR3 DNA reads TGCGCCAGCAGCTGGACAGGGATGGGATACGAGCAGTACTTC. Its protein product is CASSWTGMGYEQYF.

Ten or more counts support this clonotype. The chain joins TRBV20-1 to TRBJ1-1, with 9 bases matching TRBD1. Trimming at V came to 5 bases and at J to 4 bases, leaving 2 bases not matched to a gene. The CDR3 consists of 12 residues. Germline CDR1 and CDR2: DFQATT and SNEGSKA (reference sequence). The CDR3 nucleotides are TGCAGTGCTCAGACAGGGGGCACTGAAGCTTTCTTT. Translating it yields CSAQTGGTEAFF.

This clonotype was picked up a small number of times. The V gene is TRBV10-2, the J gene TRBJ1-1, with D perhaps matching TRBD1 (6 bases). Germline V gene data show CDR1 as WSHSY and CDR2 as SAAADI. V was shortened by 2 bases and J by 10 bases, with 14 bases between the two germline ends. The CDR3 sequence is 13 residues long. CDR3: CASSENSDRRAFF. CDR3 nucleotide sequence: TGCGCCAGCAGTGAGAATTCAGACAGGAGAGCTTTCTTT.

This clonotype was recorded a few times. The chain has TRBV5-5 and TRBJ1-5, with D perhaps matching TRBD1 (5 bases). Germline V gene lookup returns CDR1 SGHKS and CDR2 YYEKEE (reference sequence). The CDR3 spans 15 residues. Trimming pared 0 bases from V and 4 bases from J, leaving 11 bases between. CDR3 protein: CASSLGSGLNQPQHF. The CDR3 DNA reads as TGTGCCAGCAGCTTGGGGTCAGGGTTAAATCAGCCCCAGCATTTT.

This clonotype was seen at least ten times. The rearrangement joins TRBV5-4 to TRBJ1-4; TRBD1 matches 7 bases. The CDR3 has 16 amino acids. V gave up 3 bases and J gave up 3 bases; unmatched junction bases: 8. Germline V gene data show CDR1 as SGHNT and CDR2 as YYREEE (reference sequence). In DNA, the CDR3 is TGTGCCAGCAGCTCGGGACAGCCGACGGCTAATGAAAAACTGTTTTTT. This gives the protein CASSSGQPTANEKLFF. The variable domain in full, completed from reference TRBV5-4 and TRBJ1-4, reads ETGVTQSPTHLIKTRGQQVTLRCSSQSGHNTVSWYQQALGQGPQFIFQYYREEENGRGNFPPRFSGLQFPNYSSELNVNALELDDSALYLCASSSGQPTANEKLFFGSGTQLSVL.

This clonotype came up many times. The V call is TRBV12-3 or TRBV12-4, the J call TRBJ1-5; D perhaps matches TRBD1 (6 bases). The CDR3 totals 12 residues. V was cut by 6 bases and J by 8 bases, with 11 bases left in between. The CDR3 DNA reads TGTGCCAGCAGACAGGGTTCTAAGCCCCAGCATTTT. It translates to CASRQGSKPQHF.